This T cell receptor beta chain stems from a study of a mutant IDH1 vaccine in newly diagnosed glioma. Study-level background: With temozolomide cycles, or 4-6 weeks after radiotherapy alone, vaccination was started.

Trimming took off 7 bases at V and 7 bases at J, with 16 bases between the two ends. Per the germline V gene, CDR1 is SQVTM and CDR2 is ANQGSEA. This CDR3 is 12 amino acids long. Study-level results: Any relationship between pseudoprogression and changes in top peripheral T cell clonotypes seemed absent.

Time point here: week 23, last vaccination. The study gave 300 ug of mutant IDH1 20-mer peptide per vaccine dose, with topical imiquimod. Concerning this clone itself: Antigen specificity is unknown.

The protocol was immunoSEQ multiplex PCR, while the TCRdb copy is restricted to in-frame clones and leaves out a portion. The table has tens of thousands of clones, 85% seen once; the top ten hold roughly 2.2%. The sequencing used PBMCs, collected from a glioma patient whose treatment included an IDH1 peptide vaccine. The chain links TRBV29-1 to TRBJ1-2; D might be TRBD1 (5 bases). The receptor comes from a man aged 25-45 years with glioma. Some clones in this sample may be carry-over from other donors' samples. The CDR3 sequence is CSAPIGTIGYTF. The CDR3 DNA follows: TGCAGCGCTCCGATAGGGACTATTGGCTACACCTTC.